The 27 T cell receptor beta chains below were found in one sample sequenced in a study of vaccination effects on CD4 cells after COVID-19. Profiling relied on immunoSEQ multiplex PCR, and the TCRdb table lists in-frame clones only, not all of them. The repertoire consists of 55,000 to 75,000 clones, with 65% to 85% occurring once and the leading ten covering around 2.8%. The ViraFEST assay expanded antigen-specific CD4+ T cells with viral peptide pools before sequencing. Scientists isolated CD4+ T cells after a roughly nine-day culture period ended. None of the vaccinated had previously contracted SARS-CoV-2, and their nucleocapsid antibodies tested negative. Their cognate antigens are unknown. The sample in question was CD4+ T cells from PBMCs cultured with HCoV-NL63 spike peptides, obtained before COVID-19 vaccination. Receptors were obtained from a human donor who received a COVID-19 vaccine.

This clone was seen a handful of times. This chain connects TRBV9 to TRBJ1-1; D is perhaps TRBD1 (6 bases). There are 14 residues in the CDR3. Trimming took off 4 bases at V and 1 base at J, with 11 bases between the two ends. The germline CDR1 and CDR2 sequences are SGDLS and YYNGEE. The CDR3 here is CASSPYRENTEAFF. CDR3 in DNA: TGTGCCAGCAGCCCATACAGGGAGAACACTGAAGCTTTCTTT.

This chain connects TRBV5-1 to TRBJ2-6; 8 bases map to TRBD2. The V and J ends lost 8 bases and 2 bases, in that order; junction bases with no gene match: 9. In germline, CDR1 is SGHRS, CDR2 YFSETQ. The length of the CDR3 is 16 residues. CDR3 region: CASSRGGLPGANVLTF. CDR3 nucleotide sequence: TGCGCCAGTTCTCGGGGGGGTTTACCTGGGGCCAACGTCCTGACTTTC.

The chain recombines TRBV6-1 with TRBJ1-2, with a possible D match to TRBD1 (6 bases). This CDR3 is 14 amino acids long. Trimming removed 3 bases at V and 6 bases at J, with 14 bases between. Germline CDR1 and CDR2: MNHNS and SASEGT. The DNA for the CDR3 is TGTGCCAGCAGTGAGGGGGCCAGGGAGGATGGCTACACCTTC. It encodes CASSEGAREDGYTF.

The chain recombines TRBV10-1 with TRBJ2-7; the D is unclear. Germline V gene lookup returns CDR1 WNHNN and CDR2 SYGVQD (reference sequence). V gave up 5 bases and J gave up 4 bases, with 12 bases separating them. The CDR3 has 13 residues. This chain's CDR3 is CASSRDRGYEQYV. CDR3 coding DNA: TGCGCCAGCAGTAGAGACCGAGGTTACGAGCAGTACGTC.

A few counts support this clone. CDR3 amino acids: CASSLEGASGYTF. DNA of the CDR3: TGTGCCAGCAGTTTAGAGGGGGCGAGTGGCTACACCTTC. The chain has TRBV12-3 or TRBV12-4 and TRBJ1-2, with 7 bases aligning to TRBD1. This CDR3 comprises 13 residues. Losses at the gene ends were 1 base for V and 7 bases for J; bases not matched to a gene: 3.

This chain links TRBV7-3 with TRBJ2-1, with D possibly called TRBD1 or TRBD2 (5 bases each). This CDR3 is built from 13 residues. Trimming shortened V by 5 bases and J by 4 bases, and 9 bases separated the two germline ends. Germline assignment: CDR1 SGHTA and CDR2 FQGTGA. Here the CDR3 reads CASSVGAYNEQFF. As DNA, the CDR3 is TGTGCCAGCAGCGTCGGGGCTTACAATGAGCAGTTCTTC.

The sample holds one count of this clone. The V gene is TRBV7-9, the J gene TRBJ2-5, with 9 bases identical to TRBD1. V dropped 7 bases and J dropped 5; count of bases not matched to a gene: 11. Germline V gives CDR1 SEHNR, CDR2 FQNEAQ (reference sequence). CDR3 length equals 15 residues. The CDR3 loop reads CASTSWGTGSETQYF. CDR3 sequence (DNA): TGTGCCAGCACCTCTTGGGGGACAGGGAGCGAGACCCAGTACTTC.

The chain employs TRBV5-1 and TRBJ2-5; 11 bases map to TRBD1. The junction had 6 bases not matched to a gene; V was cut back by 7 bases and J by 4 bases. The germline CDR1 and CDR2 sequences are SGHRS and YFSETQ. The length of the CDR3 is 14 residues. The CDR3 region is CASRTGTGGETQYF. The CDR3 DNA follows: TGCGCCAGCCGAACCGGGACAGGGGGAGAGACCCAGTACTTC. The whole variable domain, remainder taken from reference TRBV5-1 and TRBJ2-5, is KAGVTQTPRYLIKTRGQQVTLSCSPISGHRSVSWYQQTPGQGLQFLFEYFSETQRNKGNFPGRFSGRQFSNSRSEMNVSTLELGDSALYLCASRTGTGGETQYFGPGTRLLVL.

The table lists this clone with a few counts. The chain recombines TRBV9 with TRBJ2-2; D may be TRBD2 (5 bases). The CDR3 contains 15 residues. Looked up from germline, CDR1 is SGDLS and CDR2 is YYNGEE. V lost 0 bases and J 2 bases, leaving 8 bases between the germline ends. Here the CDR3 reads CASSVASGNTGELFF. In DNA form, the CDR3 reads TGTGCCAGCAGCGTAGCAAGCGGTAACACCGGGGAGCTGTTTTTT.

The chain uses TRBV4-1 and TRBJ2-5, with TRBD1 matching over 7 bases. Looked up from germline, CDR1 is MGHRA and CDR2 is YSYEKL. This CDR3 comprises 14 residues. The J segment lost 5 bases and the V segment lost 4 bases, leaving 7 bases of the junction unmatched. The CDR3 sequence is CASSPTGDRETQYF. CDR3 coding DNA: TGCGCCAGCAGCCCCACAGGGGATCGGGAGACCCAGTACTTC.

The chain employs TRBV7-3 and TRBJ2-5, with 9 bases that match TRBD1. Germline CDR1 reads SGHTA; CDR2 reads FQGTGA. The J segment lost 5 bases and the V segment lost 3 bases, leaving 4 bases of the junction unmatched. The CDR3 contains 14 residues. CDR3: CASSFGTGRETQYF. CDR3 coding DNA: TGTGCCAGCAGCTTTGGGACAGGGCGTGAGACCCAGTACTTC. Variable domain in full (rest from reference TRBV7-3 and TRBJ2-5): GAGVSQTPSNKVTEKGKYVELRCDPISGHTALYWYRQSLGQGPEFLIYFQGTGAADDSGLPNDRFFAVRPEGSVSTLKIQRTERGDSAVYLCASSFGTGRETQYFGPGTRLLVL.

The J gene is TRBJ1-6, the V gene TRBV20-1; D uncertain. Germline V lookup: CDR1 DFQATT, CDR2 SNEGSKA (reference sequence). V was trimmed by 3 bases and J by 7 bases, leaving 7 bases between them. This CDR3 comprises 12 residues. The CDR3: CSASVGNSPLHF. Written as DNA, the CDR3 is TGCAGTGCTAGTGTTGGGAATTCACCCCTCCACTTT.

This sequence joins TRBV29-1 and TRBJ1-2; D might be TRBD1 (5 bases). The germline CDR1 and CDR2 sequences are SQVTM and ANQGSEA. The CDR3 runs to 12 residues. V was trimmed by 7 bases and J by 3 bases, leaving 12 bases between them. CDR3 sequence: CSAKGIYYGYTF. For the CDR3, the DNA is TGCAGCGCCAAGGGGATTTACTATGGCTACACCTTC. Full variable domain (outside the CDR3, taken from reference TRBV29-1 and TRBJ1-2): SAVISQKPSRDICQRGTSLTIQCQVDSQVTMMFWYRQQPGQSLTLIATANQGSEATYESGFVIDKFPISRPNLTFSTLTVSNMSPEDSSIYLCSAKGIYYGYTFGSGTRLTVV.

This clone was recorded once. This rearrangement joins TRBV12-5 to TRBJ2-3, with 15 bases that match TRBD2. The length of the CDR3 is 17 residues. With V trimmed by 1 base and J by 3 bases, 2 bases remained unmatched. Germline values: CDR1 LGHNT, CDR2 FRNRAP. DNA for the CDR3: TGTGCTAGTGGTTTGGGGACTAGCGGGGGGGAAACAGATACGCAGTATTTT. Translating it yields CASGLGTSGGETDTQYF.

DNA of the CDR3: TGTGCCAGCAGCGCCAGCAGTAGCTCCTATAATTCACCCCTCCACTTT. It specifies CASSASSSSYNSPLHF. The rearrangement uses TRBV9 and TRBJ1-6; the D is unclear. Trimming stripped 3 bases from V and 0 bases from J, with 10 bases between. CDR3 length: 16 residues. The germline V gene has CDR1 SGDLS and CDR2 YYNGEE.

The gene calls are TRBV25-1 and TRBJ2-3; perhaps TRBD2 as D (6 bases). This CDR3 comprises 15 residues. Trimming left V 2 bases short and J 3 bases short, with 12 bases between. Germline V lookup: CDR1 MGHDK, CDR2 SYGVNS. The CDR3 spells CASSERGFGTDTQYF. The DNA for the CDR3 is TGTGCCAGCAGTGAACGGGGGTTTGGGACAGATACGCAGTATTTT. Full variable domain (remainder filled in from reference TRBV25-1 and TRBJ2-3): EADIYQTPRYLVIGTGKKITLECSQTMGHDKMYWYQQDPGMELHLIHYSYGVNSTEKGDLSSESTVSRIRTEHFPLTLESARPSHTSQYLCASSERGFGTDTQYFGPGTRLTVL.

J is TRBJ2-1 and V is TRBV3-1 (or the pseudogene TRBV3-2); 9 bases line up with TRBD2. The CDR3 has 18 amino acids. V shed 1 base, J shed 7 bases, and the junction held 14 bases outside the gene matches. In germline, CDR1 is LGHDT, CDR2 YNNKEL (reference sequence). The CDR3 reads CASSQGRQAGGSLNEQFF. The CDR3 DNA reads TGTGCCAGCAGCCAAGGAAGGCAAGCGGGGGGATCGCTTAATGAGCAGTTCTTC.

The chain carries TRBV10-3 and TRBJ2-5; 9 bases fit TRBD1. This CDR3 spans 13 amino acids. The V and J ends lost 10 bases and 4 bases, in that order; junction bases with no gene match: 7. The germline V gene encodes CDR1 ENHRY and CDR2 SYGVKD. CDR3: CARLNRGPETQYF. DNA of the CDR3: TGTGCCAGACTTAACAGGGGGCCAGAGACCCAGTACTTC.

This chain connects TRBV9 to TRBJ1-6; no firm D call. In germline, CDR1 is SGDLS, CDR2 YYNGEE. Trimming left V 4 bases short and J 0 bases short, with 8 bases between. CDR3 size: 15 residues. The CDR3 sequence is CASSSVSSYNSPLHF. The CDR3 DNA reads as TGTGCCAGCAGCTCCGTTTCCTCCTATAATTCACCCCTCCACTTT.

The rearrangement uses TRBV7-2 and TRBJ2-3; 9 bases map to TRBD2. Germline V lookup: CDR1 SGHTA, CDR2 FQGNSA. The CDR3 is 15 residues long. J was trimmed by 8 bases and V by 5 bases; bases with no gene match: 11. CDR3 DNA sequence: TGTGCCAGCAGCGCCCAGACTAGCGGCCTGGGTACGCAGTATTTT. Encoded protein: CASSAQTSGLGTQYF.

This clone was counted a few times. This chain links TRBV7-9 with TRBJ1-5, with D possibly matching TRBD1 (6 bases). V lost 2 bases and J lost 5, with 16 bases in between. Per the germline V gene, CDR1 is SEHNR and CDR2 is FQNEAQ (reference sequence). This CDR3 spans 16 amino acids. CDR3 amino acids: CASSLLGHLRDQPQHF. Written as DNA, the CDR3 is TGTGCCAGCAGCTTATTGGGACACCTGCGCGATCAGCCCCAGCATTTT. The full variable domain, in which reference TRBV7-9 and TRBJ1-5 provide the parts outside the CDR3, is DTGVSQNPRHKITKRGQNVTFRCDPISEHNRLYWYRQTLGQGPEFLTYFQNEAQLEKSRLLSDRFSAERPKGSFSTLEIQRTEQGDSAMYLCASSLLGHLRDQPQHFGDGTRLSIL.

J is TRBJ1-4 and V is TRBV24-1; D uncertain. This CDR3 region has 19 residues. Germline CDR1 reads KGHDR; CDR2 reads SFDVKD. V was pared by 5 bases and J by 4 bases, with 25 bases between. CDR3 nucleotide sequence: TGTGCCACCAGTGCCGGACCATCGAGGTCTCGCTCCGTTAATGAAAAACTGTTTTTT. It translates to CATSAGPSRSRSVNEKLFF.

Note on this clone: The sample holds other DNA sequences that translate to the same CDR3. The CDR3 here is CASSLAGAGETQYF. The DNA for the CDR3 is TGTGCCAGCAGCTTAGCGGGGGCCGGGGAGACCCAGTACTTC. This rearrangement joins TRBV7-2 to TRBJ2-5, with D tentatively TRBD1 (6 bases). Germline CDR1 is SGHTA and CDR2 is FQGNSA. There are 14 residues in the CDR3. V lost 0 bases, J lost 5 bases, and 10 bases lay in between.

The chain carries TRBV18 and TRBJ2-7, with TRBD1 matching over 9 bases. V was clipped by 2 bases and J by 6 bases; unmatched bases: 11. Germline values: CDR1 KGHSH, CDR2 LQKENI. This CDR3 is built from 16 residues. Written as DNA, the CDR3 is TGTGCCAGCTCACCAGGGACAGGGAAAGGGGCTGGCGAGCAGTACGTC. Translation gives CASSPGTGKGAGEQYV.

CDR3 protein: CANQTGPNTEAFF. DNA of the CDR3: TGTGCCAATCAGACAGGGCCGAACACTGAAGCTTTCTTT. V usage is TRBV19 and J usage is TRBJ1-1, with 7 bases aligning to TRBD1. The CDR3 is 13 amino acids. CDR1 LNHDA and CDR2 SQIVND come from the germline V gene (reference sequence). V lost 10 bases and J lost 1; bases outside the gene matches: 6.

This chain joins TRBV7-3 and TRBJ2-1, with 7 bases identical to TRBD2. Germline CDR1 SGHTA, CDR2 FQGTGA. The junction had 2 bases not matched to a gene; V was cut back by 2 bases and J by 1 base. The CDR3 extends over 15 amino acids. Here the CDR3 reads CASSLLGGSYNEQFF. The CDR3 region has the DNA TGTGCCAGCAGCTTACTGGGGGGGTCCTACAATGAGCAGTTCTTC.

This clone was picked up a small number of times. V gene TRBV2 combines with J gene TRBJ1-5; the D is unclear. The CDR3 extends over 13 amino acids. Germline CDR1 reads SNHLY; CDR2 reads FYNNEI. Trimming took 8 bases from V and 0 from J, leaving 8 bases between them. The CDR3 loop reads CASSTDSNQPQHF. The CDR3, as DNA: TGTGCCAGCTCTACAGATAGCAATCAGCCCCAGCATTTT. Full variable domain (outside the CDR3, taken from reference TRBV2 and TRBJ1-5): EPEVTQTPSHQVTQMGQEVILRCVPISNHLYFYWYRQILGQKVEFLVSFYNNEISEKSEIFDDQFSVERPDGSNFTLKIRSTKLEDSAMYFCASSTDSNQPQHFGDGTRLSIL.